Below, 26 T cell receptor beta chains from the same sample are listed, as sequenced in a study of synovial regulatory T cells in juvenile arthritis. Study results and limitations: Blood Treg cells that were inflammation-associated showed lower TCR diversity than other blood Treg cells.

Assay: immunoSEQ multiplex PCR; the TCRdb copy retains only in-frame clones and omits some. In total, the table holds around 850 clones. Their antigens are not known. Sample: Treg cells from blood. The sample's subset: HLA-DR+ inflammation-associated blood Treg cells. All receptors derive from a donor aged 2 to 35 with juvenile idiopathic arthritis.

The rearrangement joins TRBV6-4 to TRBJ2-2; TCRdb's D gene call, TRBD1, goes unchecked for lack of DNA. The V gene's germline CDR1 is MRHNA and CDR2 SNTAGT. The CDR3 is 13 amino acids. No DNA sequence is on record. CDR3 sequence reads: CASSDGHSGELFF.

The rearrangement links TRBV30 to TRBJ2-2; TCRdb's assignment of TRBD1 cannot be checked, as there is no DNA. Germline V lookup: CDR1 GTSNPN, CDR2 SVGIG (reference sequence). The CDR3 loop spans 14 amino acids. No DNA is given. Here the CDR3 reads CAWSPGGAYRGAVF.

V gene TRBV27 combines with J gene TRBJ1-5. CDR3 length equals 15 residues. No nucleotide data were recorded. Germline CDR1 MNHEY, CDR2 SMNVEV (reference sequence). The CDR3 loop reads CASSSGDWGNQPQHF.

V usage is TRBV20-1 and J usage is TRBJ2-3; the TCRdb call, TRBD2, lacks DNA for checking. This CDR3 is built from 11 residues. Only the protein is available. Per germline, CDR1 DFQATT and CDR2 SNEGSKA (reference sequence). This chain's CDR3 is CSGTIADTQYF.

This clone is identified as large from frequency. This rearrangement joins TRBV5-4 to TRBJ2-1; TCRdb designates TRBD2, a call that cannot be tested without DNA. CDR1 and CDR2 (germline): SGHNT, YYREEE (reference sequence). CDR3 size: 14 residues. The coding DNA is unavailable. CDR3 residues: CASSLEAGRNEQFF. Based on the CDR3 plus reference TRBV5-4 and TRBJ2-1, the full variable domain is ETGVTQSPTHLIKTRGQQVTLRCSSQSGHNTVSWYQQALGQGPQFIFQYYREEENGRGNFPPRFSGLQFPNYSSELNVNALELDDSALYLCASSLEAGRNEQFFGPGTRLTVL.

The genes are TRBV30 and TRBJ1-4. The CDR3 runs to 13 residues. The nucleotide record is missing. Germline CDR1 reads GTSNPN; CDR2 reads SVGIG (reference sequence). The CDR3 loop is CARAGPTNEKLFF.

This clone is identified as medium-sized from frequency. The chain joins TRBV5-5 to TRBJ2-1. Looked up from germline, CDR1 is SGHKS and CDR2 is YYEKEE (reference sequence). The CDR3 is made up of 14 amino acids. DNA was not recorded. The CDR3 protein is CASSFGSSYNEQFF.

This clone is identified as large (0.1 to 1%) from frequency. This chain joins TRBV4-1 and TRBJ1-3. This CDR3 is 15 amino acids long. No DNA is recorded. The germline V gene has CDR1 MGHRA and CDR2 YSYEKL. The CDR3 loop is CASSQARGTGNTIYF.

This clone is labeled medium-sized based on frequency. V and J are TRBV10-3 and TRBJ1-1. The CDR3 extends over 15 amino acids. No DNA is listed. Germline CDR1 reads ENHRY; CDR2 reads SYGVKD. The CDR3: CAISGAGTAATEAFF.

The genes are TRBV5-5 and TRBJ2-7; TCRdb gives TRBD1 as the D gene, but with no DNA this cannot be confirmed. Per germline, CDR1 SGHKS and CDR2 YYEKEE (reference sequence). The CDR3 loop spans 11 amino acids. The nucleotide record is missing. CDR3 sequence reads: CASSLQGEQYF.

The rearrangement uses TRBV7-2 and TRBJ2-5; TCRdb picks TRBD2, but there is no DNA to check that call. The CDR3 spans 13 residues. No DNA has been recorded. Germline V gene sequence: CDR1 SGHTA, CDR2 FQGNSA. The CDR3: CASSFGSLETQYF. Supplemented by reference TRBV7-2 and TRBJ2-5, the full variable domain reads GAGVSQSPSNKVTEKGKDVELRCDPISGHTALYWYRQSLGQGLEFLIYFQGNSAPDKSGLPSDRFSAERTGGSVSTLTIQRTQQEDSAVYLCASSFGSLETQYFGPGTRLLVL.

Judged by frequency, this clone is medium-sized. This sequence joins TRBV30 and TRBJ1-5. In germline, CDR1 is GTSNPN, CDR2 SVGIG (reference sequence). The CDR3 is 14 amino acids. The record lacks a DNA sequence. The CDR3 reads CAWTTGRYNQPQHF.

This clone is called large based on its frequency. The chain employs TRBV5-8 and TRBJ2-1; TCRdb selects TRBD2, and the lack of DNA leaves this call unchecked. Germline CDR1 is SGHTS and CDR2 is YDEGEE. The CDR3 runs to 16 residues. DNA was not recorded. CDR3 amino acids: CASSSRSRGRYNEQFF.

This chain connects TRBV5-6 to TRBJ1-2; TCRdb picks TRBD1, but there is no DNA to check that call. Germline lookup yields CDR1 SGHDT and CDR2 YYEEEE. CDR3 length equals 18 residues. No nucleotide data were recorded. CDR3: CASSPEGQGDVYGYGYTF.

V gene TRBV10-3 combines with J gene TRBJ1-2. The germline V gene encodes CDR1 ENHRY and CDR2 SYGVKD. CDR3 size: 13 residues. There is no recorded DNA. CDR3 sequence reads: CAISDGLGGGYTF.

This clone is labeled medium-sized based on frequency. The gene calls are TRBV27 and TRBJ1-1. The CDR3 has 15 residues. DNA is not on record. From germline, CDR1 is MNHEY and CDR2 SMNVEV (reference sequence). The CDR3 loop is CASRTWDGVGTEAFF.

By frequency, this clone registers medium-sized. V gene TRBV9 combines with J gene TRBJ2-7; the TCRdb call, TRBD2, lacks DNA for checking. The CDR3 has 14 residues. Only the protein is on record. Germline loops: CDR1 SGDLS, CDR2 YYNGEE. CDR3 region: CASSLAGGPYEQYF.

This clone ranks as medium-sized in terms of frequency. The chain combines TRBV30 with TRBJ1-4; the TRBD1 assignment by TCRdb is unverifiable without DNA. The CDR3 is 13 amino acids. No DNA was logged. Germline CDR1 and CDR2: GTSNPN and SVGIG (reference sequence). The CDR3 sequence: CAYDRPRGEKLFF. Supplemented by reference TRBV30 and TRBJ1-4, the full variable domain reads SQTIHQWPATLVQPVGSPLSLECTVEGTSNPNLYWYRQAAGRGLQLLFYSVGIGQISSEVPQNLSASRPQDRQFILSSKKLLLSDSGFYLCAYDRPRGEKLFFGSGTQLSVL.

The CDR3 is CASQRTSAYNEQFF. The chain uses TRBV9 and TRBJ2-1; absent DNA, TCRdb's TRBD2 call cannot be checked. Germline assignment: CDR1 SGDLS and CDR2 YYNGEE. CDR3 length equals 14 residues. Only the protein is available.

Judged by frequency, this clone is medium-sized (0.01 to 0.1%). The CDR3 is CAAGEDRNSPLHF. The rearrangement joins TRBV7-9 to TRBJ1-6; the TRBD1 assignment by TCRdb is unverifiable without DNA. CDR1 is SEHNR and CDR2 is FQNEAQ in the germline V gene (reference sequence). The CDR3 covers 13 residues. Nucleotide data are not available.

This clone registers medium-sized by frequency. The chain's CDR3 is CASSFSGALSYEQYF. J is TRBJ2-7 and V is TRBV2; TCRdb picks TRBD2, but there is no DNA to check that call. CDR3 size: 15 residues. Nucleotide data are not available. Per the germline V gene, CDR1 is SNHLY and CDR2 is FYNNEI.

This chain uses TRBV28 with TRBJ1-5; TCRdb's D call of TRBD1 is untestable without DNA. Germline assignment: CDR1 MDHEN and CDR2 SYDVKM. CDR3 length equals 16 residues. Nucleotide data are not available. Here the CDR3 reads CASSATGLYSNQPQHF.

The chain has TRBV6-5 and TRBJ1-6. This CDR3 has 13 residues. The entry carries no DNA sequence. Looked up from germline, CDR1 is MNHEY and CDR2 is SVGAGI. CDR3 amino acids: CASSHGANSPLHF.

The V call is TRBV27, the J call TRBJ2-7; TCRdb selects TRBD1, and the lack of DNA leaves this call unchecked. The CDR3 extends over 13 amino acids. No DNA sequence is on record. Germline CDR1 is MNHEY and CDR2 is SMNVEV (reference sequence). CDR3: CASRATGAYEQYF.

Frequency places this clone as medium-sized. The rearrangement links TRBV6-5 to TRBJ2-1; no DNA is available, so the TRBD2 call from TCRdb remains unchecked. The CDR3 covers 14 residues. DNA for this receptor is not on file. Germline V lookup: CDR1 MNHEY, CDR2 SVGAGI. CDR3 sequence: CASSFGLADNEQFF.

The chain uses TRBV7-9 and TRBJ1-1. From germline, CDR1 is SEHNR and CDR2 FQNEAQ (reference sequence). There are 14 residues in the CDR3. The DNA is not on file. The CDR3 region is CASSIRTVNTEAFF.